A selection of T cell receptor beta chains follows, all from one sample in a study of CD8+ T cells in alopecia areata. Assay: immunoSEQ multiplex PCR; the TCRdb copy retains only in-frame clones and omits some. Found here are some 180,000 clones, 63% of them singletons; the top ten hold about 1.5%. The sequencing here drew on CD4+ T cells sorted from blood, taken at week 0. All receptors derive from a human donor with alopecia areata. The CDR3 runs from the conserved cysteine through the conserved F or W. Fields, in order: J gene, clone size, V gene, D gene, CDR3 length, CDR3 DNA, CDR3 protein. A D gene is named only where the DNA matches it firmly. Clone size, where shown, is once, few, many, or a class for clones that have expanded.

TRBJ1-1 NA TRBV7-6 TRBD1 16 TGTGCCAGCAGCGCAGGGACAGGGAATGGGAGGACTGAAGCTTTCTTT CASSAGTGNGRTEAFF
TRBJ1-2 NA TRBV11-1 TRBD1 17 TGTGCCAGCAGCACAGCGGTCACGACAGGGTTCAACTATGGCTACACCTTC CASSTAVTTGFNYGYTF
TRBJ1-6 few TRBV30 NA 18 TGTGCCTGGAGTCCCAGACGGACGTTTATCTCCTATAATTCACCCCTCCACTTT CAWSPRRTFISYNSPLHF
TRBJ2-5 NA TRBV5-1 NA 15 TGCGCCAGCAGCCAGACTGGACTTGCACAAGAGACCCAGTACTTC CASSQTGLAQETQYF
TRBJ2-1 NA TRBV7-8 NA 15 TGTGCCAGCAGCTACGGGAGTAGCTCCTACAATGAGCAGTTCTTC CASSYGSSSYNEQFF
TRBJ1-1 few TRBV6-1 TRBD1 15 TGTGCCAGCAGTTTCACCCAGGGGGCGAGCACTGAAGCTTTCTTT CASSFTQGASTEAFF
TRBJ2-3 few TRBV14 NA 15 TGTGCCAGCAGACTTAGCGGTTCTAGCACAGATACGCAGTATTTT CASRLSGSSTDTQYF
TRBJ2-6 NA TRBV25-1 NA 17 TGTGCCAGCAGCAGGGGACGGGGGGTACTCGGGGCCAACGTCCTGACTTTC CASSRGRGVLGANVLTF
TRBJ1-5 few TRBV7-9 NA 14 TGTGCCAGCAGCGCAACAGGGATGAATCAGCCCCAGCATTTT CASSATGMNQPQHF
TRBJ2-7 NA TRBV30 NA 12 TGTGCCTGGAGTACGGGGGTCTACGAGCAGTACTTC CAWSTGVYEQYF
TRBJ2-6 NA TRBV19 TRBD1 18 TGTGCCAGTAGTATACCGAGGACAGGACGGCCTGGGGCCAACGTCCTGACTTTC CASSIPRTGRPGANVLTF
TRBJ2-7 NA TRBV27 NA 13 TGTGCCAGCAGTTTCGACGCCGCCTACGAGCAGTACTTC CASSFDAAYEQYF
TRBJ1-5 NA TRBV30 NA 14 TGTGCCTGGAGTGATGGGGTGGGCAATCAGCCCCAGCATTTT CAWSDGVGNQPQHF
TRBJ2-1 NA TRBV29-1 NA 13 TGCAGCGTTGATGGGCGGGGTTACAATGAGCAGTTCTTC CSVDGRGYNEQFF
TRBJ1-2 once TRBV5-6 NA 14 TGTGCCAGCAGTCGAGGTCAGGATAACTATGGCTACACCTTC CASSRGQDNYGYTF
TRBJ2-1 NA TRBV9 NA 15 TGTGCCAGCAGCCGGGGACCCACGGCGGGTAATGAGCAGTTCTTC CASSRGPTAGNEQFF
TRBJ1-2 few TRBV9 NA 14 TGTGCCAGCAGCCGGGACCTTCCACCCGACGGCTACACCTTC CASSRDLPPDGYTF
TRBJ2-3 NA TRBV4-3 NA 14 TGCGCCAGCAGCTCCAGGGGGGGACTGGATACGCAGTATTTT CASSSRGGLDTQYF
TRBJ2-7 NA TRBV29-1 TRBD1 12 TGCAGCGGGGGACAGTCACCCTACGAGCAGTACTTC CSGGQSPYEQYF
TRBJ2-1 NA TRBV29-1 TRBD2 14 TGCAGCGTGAGACTAGCGGGGGGCCCCAATGAGCAGTTCTTC CSVRLAGGPNEQFF
TRBJ1-4 NA TRBV9 NA 12 TGTGCCAGCAGCGTAGAAGGCGAAAAACTGTTTTTT CASSVEGEKLFF
TRBJ1-1 NA TRBV30 NA 15 TGTGCCTGGATAGCGCCGCCGGCCATGAACACTGAAGCTTTCTTT CAWIAPPAMNTEAFF
TRBJ1-2 few TRBV6-1 NA 13 TGTGCCAGCAGTGAGAGGGATCCCGAGGGCTACACCTTC CASSERDPEGYTF
TRBJ1-1 NA TRBV7-8 TRBD1 15 TGTGCCAGCAGCTTAGGAGGGAACAGGGGCACTGAAGCTTTCTTT CASSLGGNRGTEAFF
TRBJ1-5 NA TRBV2 NA 14 TGTGCCAGCAAACACCGGGACTACAATCAGCCCCAGCATTTT CASKHRDYNQPQHF
TRBJ2-7 few TRBV27 NA 18 TGTGCCAGCAGTTTATCGGGAGTAGAGAGTATAAAGGTCTACGAGCAGTACTTC CASSLSGVESIKVYEQYF
TRBJ2-3 NA TRBV15 NA 13 TGTGCCACCAGCAGAAATCAGGTGGATACGCAGTATTTT CATSRNQVDTQYF
TRBJ1-5 NA TRBV19 TRBD1 14 TGTGCCAGTGACAGGGCATATAGCAATCAGCCCCAGCATTTT CASDRAYSNQPQHF
TRBJ1-1 few TRBV29-1 NA 12 TGCAGCGTAGTGGGGACTTACACTGAAGCTTTCTTT CSVVGTYTEAFF
TRBJ1-2 once TRBV29-1 TRBD1 14 TGCAGCGTTGAACACGGGACAGGGCAGGATGGCTACACCTTC CSVEHGTGQDGYTF
TRBJ1-2 once TRBV2 NA 15 TGTGCCAGCTCATCCCCCCTCTCTTATAACTATGGCTACACCTTC CASSSPLSYNYGYTF
TRBJ1-5 NA TRBV30 TRBD1 16 TGTGCCTGGAGTCCTTCGCCGGGACAGGGGAATCAGCCCCAGCATTTT CAWSPSPGQGNQPQHF
TRBJ1-5 NA TRBV30 NA 14 TGTGCCTGGAGTAGAGGCAGGGGCAATCAGCCCCAGCATTTT CAWSRGRGNQPQHF
TRBJ2-3 NA TRBV4-1 NA 18 TGCGCCAGCAGCCAAGATCCGCCAGGGCCAGGAAGCACAGATACGCAGTATTTT CASSQDPPGPGSTDTQYF
TRBJ2-3 NA TRBV29-1 NA 11 TGCAGCGTTGAAGTATTCCCGGCGCAGTATTTT CSVEVFPAQYF
TRBJ2-3 NA TRBV15 NA 17 TGTGCCACCAGCAGAGAGGGACGGACCTTTAGCACAGATACGCAGTATTTT CATSREGRTFSTDTQYF
TRBJ2-7 NA TRBV30 NA 12 TGTGCCTGGGGAAGGGAAGGATACGAGCAGTACTTC CAWGREGYEQYF
TRBJ2-7 NA TRBV29-1 TRBD1 15 TGCAGCGTTGTGCCGGGACAGGGGGAACACTACGAGCAGTACTTC CSVVPGQGEHYEQYF
TRBJ1-6 NA TRBV19 TRBD1 13 TGTGCCAGTAACCGGGACAGGGGTTCACCCCTCCACTTT CASNRDRGSPLHF
TRBJ1-3 once TRBV9 NA 16 TGTGCCAGCAGCCCCACAGGTCGGGGGGCTGGAAACACCATATATTTT CASSPTGRGAGNTIYF
TRBJ2-5 NA TRBV6-5 TRBD1 13 TGTGCCAGCAGCGAGACAGGGAGTGAGACCCAGTACTTC CASSETGSETQYF
TRBJ2-3 few TRBV10-3 NA 15 TGTGCCATCAGTGAGTCCATCGGACAAGCAGATACGCAGTATTTT CAISESIGQADTQYF
TRBJ1-6 NA TRBV6-5 NA 15 TGTGCCAGCAGTTACGAGGATCCCTATAATTCACCCCTCCACTTT CASSYEDPYNSPLHF
TRBJ1-1 NA TRBV7-9 NA 15 TGTGCCAGCAGCTTAGACCAGGCCCTGAACACTGAAGCTTTCTTT CASSLDQALNTEAFF
TRBJ2-5 NA TRBV5-1 TRBD2 16 TGCGCCAGCAGCTTAAGGACTAGCGGGGGTAGTGAGACCCAGTACTTC CASSLRTSGGSETQYF
TRBJ2-5 few TRBV10-3 NA 16 TGTGCCATCAGCCCTGGGGGCGGAGGAAAGGAAGAGACCCAGTACTTC CAISPGGGGKEETQYF
TRBJ2-1 NA TRBV2 NA 14 TGTGCCGGGTGGGGTCCTAGCTCCTACAATGAGCAGTTCTTC CAGWGPSSYNEQFF
TRBJ2-7 NA TRBV30 NA 13 TGTGCCTGGAGTGTCTCGGTCTTTGCCGAGCAGTACTTC CAWSVSVFAEQYF
TRBJ1-5 NA TRBV6-5 NA 13 TGTGCCAGCAAACGGGGGGTGGTGACGCCCCAGCATTTT CASKRGVVTPQHF
TRBJ1-5 NA TRBV7-8 NA 13 TGTGCCAGCAGCAGCGGGGCCAATCAGCCCCAGCATTTT CASSSGANQPQHF
TRBJ1-5 NA TRBV30 NA 13 TGTGCCTGGAGTGAAATGAGGTATCAGCCCCAGCATTTT CAWSEMRYQPQHF
TRBJ2-7 NA TRBV5-1 NA 15 TGCGCCAGCAGGACGTATGGGGGGTTGTCCTACGAGCAGTACTTC CASRTYGGLSYEQYF
TRBJ2-5 few TRBV29-1 TRBD1 13 TGCAGCGTGGGACAGGGGAGGAAAGAGACCCAGTACTTC CSVGQGRKETQYF
TRBJ2-2 once TRBV14 NA 19 TGTGCCAGCAGCCACCTAAGGGCAGGGAAATCTATTTTTGCCGGGGAGCTGTTTTTT CASSHLRAGKSIFAGELFF
TRBJ2-2 few TRBV11-2 NA 18 TGTGCCAGCAGCCCTCCCCCAGGGAAATCCGTTCTGACCGGGGAGCTGTTTTTT CASSPPPGKSVLTGELFF
TRBJ2-3 NA TRBV12-5 NA 10 TGTGCTAGCGGGGCCCGATCGCAGTATTTT CASGARSQYF
TRBJ1-1 NA TRBV29-1 NA 12 TGCAGCGTTGACGGGACGAACACTGAAGCTTTCTTT CSVDGTNTEAFF